This T cell receptor (beta chain) was captured by sequencing in a study of blood T cell repertoires in COVID-19. Study overall: Samples taken during acute and convalescent COVID-19 were collected in the United States, Italy and Spain. T cells, B-cell-depleted T cells, or PBMCs provided the cDNA or gDNA that served as material.

In the study's own analysis: Counts of nucleated cells, estimated from reference gene primer amplification, were obtained. Method: immunoSEQ multiplex PCR; TCRdb's copy keeps in-frame clones and lacks some. V, J and clone size are those of that table, while D and trimming were read from the DNA. The sample lists 150,000 to 160,000 clones; about 83% were seen once. Those enrolled in Seattle joined during active infection and were followed longitudinally afterward. The CDR3 has 15 residues. Germline V CDR1 and CDR2: SGHTA, FQGTGA. The J segment lost 3 bases and the V segment lost 1 base, leaving 2 bases of the junction unmatched.

The receptor was isolated from a woman aged 55-70 years with COVID-19, enrolled during active disease. V and J are TRBV7-3 and TRBJ2-3; 9 positions agree with TRBD2. The specimen sequenced was peripheral blood. CDR3 sequence: CASSLSGRGTDTQYF. CDR3 DNA: TGTGCCAGCAGCTTAAGCGGGAGGGGAACAGATACGCAGTATTTT.